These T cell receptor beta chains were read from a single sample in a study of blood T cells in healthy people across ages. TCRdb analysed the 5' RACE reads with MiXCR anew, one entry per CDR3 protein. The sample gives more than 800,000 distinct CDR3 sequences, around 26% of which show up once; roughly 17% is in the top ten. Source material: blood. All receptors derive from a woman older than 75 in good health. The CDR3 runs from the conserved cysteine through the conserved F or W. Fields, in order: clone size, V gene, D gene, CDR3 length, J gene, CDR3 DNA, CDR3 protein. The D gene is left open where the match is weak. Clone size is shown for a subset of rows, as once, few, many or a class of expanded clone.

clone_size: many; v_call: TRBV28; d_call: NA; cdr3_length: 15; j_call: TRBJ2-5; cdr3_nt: TGTGCCAGCACCCTGTCTGGGGGGCGCGTAGAGACCCAGTACTTC; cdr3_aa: CASTLSGGRVETQYF
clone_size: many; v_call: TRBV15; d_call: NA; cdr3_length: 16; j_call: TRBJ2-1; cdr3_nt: TGTGCCACCAGCACACCCGGTAGCGCCTCCTACAATGAGCAGTTCTTC; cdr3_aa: CATSTPGSASYNEQFF
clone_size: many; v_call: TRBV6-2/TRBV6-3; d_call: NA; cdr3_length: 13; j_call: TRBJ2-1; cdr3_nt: TGTGCCAGCAGGCGGGACAGATACAATGAGCAGTTCTTC; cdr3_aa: CASRRDRYNEQFF
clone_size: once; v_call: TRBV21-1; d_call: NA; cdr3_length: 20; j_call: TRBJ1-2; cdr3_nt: TGTGCCAGCAGCAAAGTAAACCCTTATTTTGCTGCTGGCAGGGACTATGGCTACACCTTC; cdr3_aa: CASSKVNPYFAAGRDYGYTF
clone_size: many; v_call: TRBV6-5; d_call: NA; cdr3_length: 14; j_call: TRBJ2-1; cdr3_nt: TGTGCCAGCAGTTACAAGGGTTCGCGGAATGAGCAGTTCTTC; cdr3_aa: CASSYKGSRNEQFF
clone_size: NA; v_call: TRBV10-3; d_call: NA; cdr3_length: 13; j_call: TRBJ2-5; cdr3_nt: TGTGCCACCGCGAGACCACCACAAGAGACCCAGTACTTC; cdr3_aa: CATARPPQETQYF
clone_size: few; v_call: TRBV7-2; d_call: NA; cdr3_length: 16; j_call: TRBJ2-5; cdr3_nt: TGTGCCAGCAGCCAAGTAGGACGCGTAAGGAGGGAGACCCAGTACTTC; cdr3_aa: CASSQVGRVRRETQYF
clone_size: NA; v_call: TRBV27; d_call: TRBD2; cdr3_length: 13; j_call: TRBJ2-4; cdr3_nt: TGTGCCGGCACCAATGCCGGGACTAGCAAGCAGTACTTC; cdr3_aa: CAGTNAGTSKQYF
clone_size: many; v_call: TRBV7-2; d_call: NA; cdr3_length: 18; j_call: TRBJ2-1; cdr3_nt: TGTGCCAGCAGCTTAGTTTGGCTGAGCCCGAGCTCCTACAATGAGCAGTTCTTC; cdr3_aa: CASSLVWLSPSSYNEQFF
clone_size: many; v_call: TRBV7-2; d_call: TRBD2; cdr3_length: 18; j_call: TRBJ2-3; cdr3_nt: TGTGCCAGCAGCTTAGGAAGCGGAGCGGGGGGGCCAACAGATACGCAGTATTTT; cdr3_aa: CASSLGSGAGGPTDTQYF